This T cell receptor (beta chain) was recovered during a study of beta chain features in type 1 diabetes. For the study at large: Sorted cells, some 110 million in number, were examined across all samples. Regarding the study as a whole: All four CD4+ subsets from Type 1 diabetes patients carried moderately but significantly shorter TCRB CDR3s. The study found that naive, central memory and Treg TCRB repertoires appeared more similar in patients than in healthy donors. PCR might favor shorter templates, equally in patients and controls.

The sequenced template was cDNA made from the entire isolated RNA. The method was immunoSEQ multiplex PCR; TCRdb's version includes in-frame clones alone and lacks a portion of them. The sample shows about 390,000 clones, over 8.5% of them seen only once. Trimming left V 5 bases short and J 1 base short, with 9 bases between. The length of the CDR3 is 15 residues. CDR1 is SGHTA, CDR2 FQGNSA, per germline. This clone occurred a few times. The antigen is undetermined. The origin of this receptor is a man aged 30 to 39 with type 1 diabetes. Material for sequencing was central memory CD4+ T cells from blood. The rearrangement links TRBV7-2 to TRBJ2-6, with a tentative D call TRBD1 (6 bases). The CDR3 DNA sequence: TGTGCCAGCAGCCTCAGGGGTTCTGGGGCCAACGTCCTGACTTTC. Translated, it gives CASSLRGSGANVLTF.